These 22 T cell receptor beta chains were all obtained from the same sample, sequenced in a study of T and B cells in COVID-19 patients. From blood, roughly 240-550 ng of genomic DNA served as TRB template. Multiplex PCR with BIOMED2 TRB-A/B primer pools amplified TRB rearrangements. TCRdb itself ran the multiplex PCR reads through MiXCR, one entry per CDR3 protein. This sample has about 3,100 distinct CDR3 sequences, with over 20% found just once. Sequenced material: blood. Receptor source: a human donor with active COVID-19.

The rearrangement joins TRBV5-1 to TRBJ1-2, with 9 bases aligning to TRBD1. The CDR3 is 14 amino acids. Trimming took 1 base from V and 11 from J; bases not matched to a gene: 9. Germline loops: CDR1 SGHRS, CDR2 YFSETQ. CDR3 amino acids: CASSLMDRGLGYTF. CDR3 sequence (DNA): TGCGCCAGCAGCTTGATGGACAGGGGCCTCGGGTACACCTTC.

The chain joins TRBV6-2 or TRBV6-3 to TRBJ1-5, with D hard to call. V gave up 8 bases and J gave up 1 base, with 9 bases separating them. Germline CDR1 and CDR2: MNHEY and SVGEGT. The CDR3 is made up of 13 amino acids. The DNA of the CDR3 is TGTGCCAGCGGAAGGAGCAGCAATCAGCCCCAGCATTTT. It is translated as CASGRSSNQPQHF.

The CDR3 loop is CASSVYSSEAFF. CDR3 coding DNA: TGTGCCAGCAGTGTTTACTCGTCTGAAGCTTTCTTT. The chain couples TRBV12-3 or TRBV12-4 to TRBJ1-1; D is uncertain. The CDR3 covers 12 residues. V was cut by 5 bases and J by 6 bases, with 10 bases left in between.

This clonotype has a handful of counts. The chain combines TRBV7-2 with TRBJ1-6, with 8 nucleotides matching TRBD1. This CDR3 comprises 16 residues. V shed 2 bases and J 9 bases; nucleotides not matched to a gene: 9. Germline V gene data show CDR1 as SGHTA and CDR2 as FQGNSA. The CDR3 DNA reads TGTGCCAGCAGCTTACGACAGGGGATTTTGGGTTCACCCCTCCACTTT. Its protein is CASSLRQGILGSPLHF.

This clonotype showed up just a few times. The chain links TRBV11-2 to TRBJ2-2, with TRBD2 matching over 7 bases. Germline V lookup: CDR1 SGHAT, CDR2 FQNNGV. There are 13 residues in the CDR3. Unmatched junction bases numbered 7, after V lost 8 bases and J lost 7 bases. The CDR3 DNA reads TGTGCCAGCCCGACGTGGGAGGGCGGGGAGCTGTTTTTT. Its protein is CASPTWEGGELFF.

The CDR3 DNA sequence: TGTGCCAGCAGCCAAGCAGGTGGAAACACCATATATTTT. It encodes CASSQAGGNTIYF. This chain joins TRBV14 and TRBJ1-3; D gene uncertain. Germline CDR1 and CDR2: SGHDN and FVKESK. This CDR3 is built from 13 residues. V dropped 1 base and J dropped 3 bases, with 4 bases sitting between them.

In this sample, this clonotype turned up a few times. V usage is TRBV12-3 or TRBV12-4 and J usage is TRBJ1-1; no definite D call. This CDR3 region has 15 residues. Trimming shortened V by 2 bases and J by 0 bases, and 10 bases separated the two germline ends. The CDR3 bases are TGTGCCAGCAGTTTAAATCCGGAGGTGAACACTGAAGCTTTCTTT. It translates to CASSLNPEVNTEAFF.

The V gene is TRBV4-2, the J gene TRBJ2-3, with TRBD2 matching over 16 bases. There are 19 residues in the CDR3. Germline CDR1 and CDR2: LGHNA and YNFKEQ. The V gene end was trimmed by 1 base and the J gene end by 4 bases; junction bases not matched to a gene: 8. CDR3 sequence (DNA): TGTGCCAGCAGCCAAGTAGGGACTAGCGGGAGGGAGAAGGCAGATACGCAGTATTTT. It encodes CASSQVGTSGREKADTQYF.

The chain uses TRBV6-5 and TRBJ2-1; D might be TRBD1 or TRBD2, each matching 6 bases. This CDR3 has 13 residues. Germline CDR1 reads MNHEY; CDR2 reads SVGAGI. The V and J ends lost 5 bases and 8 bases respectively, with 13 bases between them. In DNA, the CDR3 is TGTGCCAGCAGTCCCGGGGGCTATTATGAGCAGTTCTTC. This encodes CASSPGGYYEQFF.

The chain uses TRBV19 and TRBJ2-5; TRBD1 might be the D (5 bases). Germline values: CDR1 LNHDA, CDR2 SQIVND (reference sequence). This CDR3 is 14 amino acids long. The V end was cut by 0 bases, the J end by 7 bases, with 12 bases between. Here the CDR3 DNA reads TGTGCCAGTAGTATAGATTTCAGGGTCGGGACCCAGTACTTC. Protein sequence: CASSIDFRVGTQYF.

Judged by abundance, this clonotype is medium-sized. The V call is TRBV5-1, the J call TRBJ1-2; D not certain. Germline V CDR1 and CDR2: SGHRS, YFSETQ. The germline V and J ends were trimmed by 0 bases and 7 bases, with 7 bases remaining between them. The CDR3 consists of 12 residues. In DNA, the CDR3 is TGCGCCAGCAGCTTGGCAGGTCGTGGCTACACCTTC. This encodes CASSLAGRGYTF.

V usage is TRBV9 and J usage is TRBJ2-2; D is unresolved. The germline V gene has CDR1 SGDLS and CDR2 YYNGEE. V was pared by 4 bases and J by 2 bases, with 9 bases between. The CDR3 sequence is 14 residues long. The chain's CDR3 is CASSRLTNTGELFF. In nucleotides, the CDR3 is TGTGCCAGCAGCAGACTCACTAACACCGGGGAGCTGTTTTTT.

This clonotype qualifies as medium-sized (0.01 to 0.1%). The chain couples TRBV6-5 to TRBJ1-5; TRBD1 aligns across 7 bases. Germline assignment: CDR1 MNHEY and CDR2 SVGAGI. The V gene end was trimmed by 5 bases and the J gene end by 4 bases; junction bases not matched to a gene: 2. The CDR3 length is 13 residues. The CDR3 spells CASSPTGNQPQHF. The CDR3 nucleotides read TGTGCCAGCAGTCCGACAGGGAATCAGCCCCAGCATTTT.

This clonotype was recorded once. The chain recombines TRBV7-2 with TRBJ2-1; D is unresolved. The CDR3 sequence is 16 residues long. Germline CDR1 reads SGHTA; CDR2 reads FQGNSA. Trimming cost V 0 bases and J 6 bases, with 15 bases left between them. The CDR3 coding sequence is TGTGCCAGCAGCTTAGCGCGGTGGACCCTACCCAATGAGCAGTTCTTC. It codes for CASSLARWTLPNEQFF.

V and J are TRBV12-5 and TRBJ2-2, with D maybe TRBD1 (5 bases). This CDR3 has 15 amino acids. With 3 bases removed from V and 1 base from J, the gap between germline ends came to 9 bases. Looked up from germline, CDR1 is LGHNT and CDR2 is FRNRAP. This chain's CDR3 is CASGLVQGNTGELFF. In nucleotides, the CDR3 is TGTGCTAGTGGTTTAGTCCAGGGGAACACCGGGGAGCTGTTTTTT. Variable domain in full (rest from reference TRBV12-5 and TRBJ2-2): DARVTQTPRHKVTEMGQEVTMRCQPILGHNTVFWYRQTMMQGLELLAYFRNRAPLDDSGMPKDRFSAEMPDATLATLKIQPSEPRDSAVYFCASGLVQGNTGELFFGEGSRLTVL.

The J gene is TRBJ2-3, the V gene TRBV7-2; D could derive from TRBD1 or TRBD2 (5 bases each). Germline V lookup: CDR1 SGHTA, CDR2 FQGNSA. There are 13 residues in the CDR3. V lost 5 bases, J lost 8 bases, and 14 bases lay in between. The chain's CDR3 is CASSHSPGATQYF. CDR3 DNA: TGTGCCAGCAGCCATAGTCCCGGGGCTACGCAGTATTTT.

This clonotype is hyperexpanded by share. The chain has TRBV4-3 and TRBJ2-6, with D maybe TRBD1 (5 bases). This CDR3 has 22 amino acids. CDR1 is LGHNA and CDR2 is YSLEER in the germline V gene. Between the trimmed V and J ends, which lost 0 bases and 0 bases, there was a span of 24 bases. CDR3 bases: TGCGCCAGCAGCCAAGATTTAGTTGTACCCGACAGCCTTTTCTCTGGGGCCAACGTCCTGACTTTC. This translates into CASSQDLVVPDSLFSGANVLTF.

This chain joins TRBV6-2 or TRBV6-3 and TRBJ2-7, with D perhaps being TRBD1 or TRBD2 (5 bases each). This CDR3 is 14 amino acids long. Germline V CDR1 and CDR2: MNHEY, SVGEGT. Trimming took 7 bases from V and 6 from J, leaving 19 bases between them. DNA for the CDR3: TGTGCCAGCACTCATCAGGGCCAGAGGGGCGAGCAGTACTTC. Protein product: CASTHQGQRGEQYF.

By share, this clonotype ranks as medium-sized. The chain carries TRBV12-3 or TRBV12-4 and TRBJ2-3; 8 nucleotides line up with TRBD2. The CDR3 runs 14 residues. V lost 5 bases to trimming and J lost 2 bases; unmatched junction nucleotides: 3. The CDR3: CASSGSGATDTQYF. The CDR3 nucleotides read TGTGCCAGCAGTGGTAGCGGGGCCACAGATACGCAGTATTTT.

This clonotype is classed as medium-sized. This CDR3 reads CASSAGANVLTF. The CDR3 bases are TGTGCCAGCAGTGCTGGGGCCAACGTCCTGACTTTC. The V call is TRBV6-1, the J call TRBJ2-6; no firm D call. Germline-derived CDR1 and CDR2 are MNHNS and SASEGT. The CDR3 totals 12 residues. V lost 4 bases and J lost 2, with 0 bases in between.

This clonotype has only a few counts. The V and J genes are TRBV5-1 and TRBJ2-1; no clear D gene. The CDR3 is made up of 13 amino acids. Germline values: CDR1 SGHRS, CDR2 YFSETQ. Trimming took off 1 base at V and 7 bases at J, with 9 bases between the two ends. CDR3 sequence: CASSLQAPNEQFF. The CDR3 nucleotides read TGCGCCAGCAGCTTGCAAGCGCCTAATGAGCAGTTCTTC.

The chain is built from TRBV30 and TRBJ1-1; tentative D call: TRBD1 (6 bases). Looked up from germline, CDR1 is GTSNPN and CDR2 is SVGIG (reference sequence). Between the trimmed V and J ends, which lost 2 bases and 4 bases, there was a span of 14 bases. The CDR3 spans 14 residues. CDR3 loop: CAWSRGSPGTEAFF. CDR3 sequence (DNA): TGTGCCTGGAGTAGGGGGAGTCCGGGCACTGAAGCTTTCTTT.